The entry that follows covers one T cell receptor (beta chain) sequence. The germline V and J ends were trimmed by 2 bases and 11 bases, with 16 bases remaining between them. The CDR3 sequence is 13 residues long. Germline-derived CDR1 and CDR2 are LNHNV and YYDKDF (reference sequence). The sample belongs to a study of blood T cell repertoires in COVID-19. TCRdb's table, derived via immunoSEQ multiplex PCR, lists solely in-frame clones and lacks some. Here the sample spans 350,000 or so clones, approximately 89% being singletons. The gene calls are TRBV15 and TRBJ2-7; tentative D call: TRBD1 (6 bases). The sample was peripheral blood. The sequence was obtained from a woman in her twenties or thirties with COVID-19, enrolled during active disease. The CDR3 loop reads CATSRSTGSREYV. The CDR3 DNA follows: TGTGCCACCAGCAGAAGCACAGGGTCCCGGGAGTACGTC.